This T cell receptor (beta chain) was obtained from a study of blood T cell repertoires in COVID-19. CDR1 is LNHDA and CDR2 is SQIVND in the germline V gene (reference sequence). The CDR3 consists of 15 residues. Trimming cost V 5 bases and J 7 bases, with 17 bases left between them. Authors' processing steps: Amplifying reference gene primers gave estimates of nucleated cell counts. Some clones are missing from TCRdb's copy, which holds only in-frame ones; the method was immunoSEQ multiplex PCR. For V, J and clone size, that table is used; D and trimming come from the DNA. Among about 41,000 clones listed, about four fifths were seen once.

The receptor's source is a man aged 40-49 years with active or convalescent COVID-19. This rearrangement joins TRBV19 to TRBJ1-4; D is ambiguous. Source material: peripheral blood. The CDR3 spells CASSLGTAWSEKLFF. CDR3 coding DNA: TGTGCCAGTAGTCTCGGAACGGCCTGGAGTGAAAAACTGTTTTTT.